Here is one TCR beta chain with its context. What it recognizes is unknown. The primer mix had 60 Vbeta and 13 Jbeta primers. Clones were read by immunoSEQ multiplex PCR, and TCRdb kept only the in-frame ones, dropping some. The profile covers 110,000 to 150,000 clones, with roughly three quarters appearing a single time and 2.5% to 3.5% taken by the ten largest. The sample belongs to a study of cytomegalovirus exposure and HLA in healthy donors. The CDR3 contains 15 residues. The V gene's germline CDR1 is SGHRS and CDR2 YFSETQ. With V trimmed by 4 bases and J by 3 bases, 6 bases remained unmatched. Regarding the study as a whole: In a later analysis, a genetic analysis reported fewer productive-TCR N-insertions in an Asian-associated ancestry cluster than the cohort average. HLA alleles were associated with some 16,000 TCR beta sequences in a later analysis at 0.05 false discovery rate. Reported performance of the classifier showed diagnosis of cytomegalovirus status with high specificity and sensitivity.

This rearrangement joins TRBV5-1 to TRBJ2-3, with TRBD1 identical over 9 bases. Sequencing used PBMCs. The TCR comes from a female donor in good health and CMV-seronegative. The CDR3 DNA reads TGCGCCAGCAGCGTCCGACAGGGGGGTACAGATACGCAGTATTTT. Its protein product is CASSVRQGGTDTQYF.